Shown below are 2 T cell receptor beta chains from a single sample sequenced in a study of blood T cells in healthy people across ages. Together with a sample-barcoded 5' primer, a J-beta primer mix was included in a second PCR lasting roughly 6 to 12 cycles. Via MiXCR, TCRdb re-called the 5' RACE reads, giving one row per CDR3 protein. The sample holds roughly 800,000 distinct CDR3 sequences, 55% to 75% seen once. The sequenced sample was blood. The receptors shown here come from a young man in good health.

The V call is TRBV5-1, the J call TRBJ2-1; D gene unclear. Trimming pared 4 bases from V and 9 bases from J, leaving 8 bases between. This CDR3 has 11 residues. Germline assignment: CDR1 SGHRS and CDR2 YFSETQ. The CDR3 is CASSIVGEQFF. In DNA, the CDR3 is TGCGCCAGCAGCATCGTAGGTGAGCAGTTCTTC.

The chain recombines TRBV3-1 with TRBJ1-1, with a tentative D call TRBD1 (5 bases). V gave up 5 bases and J gave up 1 base, with 14 bases separating them. Germline assignment: CDR1 LGHDT and CDR2 YNNKEL (reference sequence). The CDR3 has 15 residues. The CDR3 sequence: CASSIIYRRNTEAFF. The CDR3 coding sequence is TGTGCCAGCAGCATCATTTACAGGAGGAACACTGAAGCTTTCTTT.